These 5 T cell receptor beta chains originate from one sample sequenced in a study of CD8 T cells in Susac syndrome. Roughly 0.45 to 1 ug RNA was reverse transcribed with random hexamers. MiXCR, applied by TCRdb to the immunoSEQ multiplex PCR reads, yields one record per CDR3 protein. The table includes 170,000 or so distinct CDR3 sequences, approximately 93% detected once. The sequenced material came from CD4+ T cells from PBMCs. These receptors originate from a human donor with multiple sclerosis.

The chain combines TRBV30 with TRBJ2-5; no clear D. Trimming stripped 2 bases from V and 5 bases from J, with 9 bases between. The CDR3 extends over 12 amino acids. Per the germline V gene, CDR1 is GTSNPN and CDR2 is SVGIG (reference sequence). CDR3 nucleotides: TGTGCCTGGAGTCCCCGTCGGGAGACCCAGTACTTC. It translates to CAWSPRRETQYF.

The J gene is TRBJ1-2, the V gene TRBV2; tentatively, D is TRBD1 (6 bases). Germline CDR1 is SNHLY and CDR2 is FYNNEI. The CDR3 spans 14 residues. Trimming cost V 5 bases and J 2 bases, with 12 bases left between them. This CDR3 reads CASSRGTGNYGYTF. The CDR3 coding sequence is TGTGCCAGCAGTAGGGGGACGGGCAACTATGGCTACACCTTC.

The rearrangement joins TRBV18 to TRBJ1-1; the D is unclear. V lost 3 bases, J lost 0 bases, and 14 bases lay in between. CDR1 and CDR2 (germline): KGHSH, LQKENI. CDR3 length equals 16 residues. CDR3 residues: CASSPLSASMNTEAFF. The CDR3 DNA reads as TGTGCCAGCTCACCCTTATCAGCCTCGATGAACACTGAAGCTTTCTTT.

The V gene is TRBV18, the J gene TRBJ2-1; 13 nucleotides align to TRBD2. The junction had 13 bases not matched to a gene; V was cut back by 2 bases and J by 9 bases. The CDR3 contains 18 residues. Germline CDR1 is KGHSH and CDR2 is LQKENI. The CDR3 spells CASSPRGTSGAEGTEQFF. The CDR3 nucleotides read TGTGCCAGCTCACCAAGAGGGACTAGCGGGGCCGAGGGGACTGAGCAGTTCTTC.

This clonotype was recorded only once. The rearrangement uses TRBV4-1 and TRBJ2-4, with TRBD2 identical over 13 bases. The V gene's germline CDR1 is MGHRA and CDR2 YSYEKL. V lost 1 base, J lost 4 bases, and 4 bases stayed unmatched. There are 17 residues in the CDR3. The chain's CDR3 is CASSQVTSGRGKNIQYF. CDR3 nucleotides: TGCGCCAGCAGCCAAGTCACTAGCGGGAGGGGTAAAAACATTCAGTACTTC.